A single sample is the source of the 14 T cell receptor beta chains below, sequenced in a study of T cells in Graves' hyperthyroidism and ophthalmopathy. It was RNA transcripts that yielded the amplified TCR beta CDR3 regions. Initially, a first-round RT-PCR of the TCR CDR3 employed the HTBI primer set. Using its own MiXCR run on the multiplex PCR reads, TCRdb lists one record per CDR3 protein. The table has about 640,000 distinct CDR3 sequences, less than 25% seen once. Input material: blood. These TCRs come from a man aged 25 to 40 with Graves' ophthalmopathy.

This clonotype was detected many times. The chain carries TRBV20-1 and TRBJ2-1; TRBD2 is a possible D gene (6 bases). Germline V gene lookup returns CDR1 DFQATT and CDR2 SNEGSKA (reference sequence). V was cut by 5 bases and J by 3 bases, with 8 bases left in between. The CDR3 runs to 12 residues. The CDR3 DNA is TGCAGTGCTGATAGCGGCTACAATGAGCAGTTCTTC. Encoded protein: CSADSGYNEQFF.

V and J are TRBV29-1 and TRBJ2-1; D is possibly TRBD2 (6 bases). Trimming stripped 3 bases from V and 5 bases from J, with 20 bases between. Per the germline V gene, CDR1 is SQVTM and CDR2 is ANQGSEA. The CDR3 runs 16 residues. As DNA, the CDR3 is TGCAGCGTTGACCCTCTGACTGCACGGAGGGACAATGAGCAGTTCTTC. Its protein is CSVDPLTARRDNEQFF.

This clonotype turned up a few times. CDR3 region: CAITGGRGTEAFF. Here the CDR3 DNA reads TGTGCCATCACCGGGGGACGGGGGACTGAAGCTTTCTTT. This chain uses TRBV10-3 with TRBJ1-1, with D tentatively TRBD1 (5 bases). This CDR3 comprises 13 residues. V was trimmed by 7 bases and J by 5 bases, leaving 14 bases between them. The germline CDR1 and CDR2 sequences are ENHRY and SYGVKD.

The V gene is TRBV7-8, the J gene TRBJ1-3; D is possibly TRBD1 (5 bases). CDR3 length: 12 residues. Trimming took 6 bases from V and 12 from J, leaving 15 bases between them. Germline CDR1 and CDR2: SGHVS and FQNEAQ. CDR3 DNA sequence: TGTGCCAGCAGGGGGCCCGCGGGTCGCATATATTTT. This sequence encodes CASRGPAGRIYF. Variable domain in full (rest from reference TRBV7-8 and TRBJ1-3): GAGVSQSPRYKVAKRGQDVALRCDPISGHVSLFWYQQALGQGPEFLTYFQNEAQLDKSGLPSDRFFAERPEGSVSTLKIQRTQQEDSAVYLCASRGPAGRIYFGEGSWLTVV.

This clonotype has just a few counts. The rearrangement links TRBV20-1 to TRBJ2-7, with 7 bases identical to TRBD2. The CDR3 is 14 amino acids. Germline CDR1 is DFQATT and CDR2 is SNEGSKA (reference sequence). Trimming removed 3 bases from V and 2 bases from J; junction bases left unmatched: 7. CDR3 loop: CSARLASGAYEQYF. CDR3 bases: TGCAGTGCTAGGTTGGCTAGCGGCGCCTACGAGCAGTACTTC.

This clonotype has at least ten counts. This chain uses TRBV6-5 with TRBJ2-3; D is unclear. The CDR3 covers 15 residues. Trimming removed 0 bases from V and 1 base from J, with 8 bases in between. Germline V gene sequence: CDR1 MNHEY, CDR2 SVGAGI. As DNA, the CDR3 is TGTGCCAGCAGTTACTCCAGACAAGGCACAGATACGCAGTATTTT. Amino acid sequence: CASSYSRQGTDTQYF.

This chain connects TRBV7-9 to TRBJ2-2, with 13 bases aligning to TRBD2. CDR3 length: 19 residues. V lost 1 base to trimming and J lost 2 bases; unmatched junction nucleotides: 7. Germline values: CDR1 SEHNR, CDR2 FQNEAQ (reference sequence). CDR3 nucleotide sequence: TGTGCCAGCAGCTTAGACGCCGGGACTAGCGGGACTAACACCGGGGAGCTGTTTTTT. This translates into CASSLDAGTSGTNTGELFF.

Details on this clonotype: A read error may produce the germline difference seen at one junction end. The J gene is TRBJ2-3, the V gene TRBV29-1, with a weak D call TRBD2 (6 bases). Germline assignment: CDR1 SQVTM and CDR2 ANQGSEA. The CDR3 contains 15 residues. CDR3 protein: CSVAGGDLPSDAQYF. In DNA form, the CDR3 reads TGCAGCGTTGCGGGCGGGGATTTACCCTCAGATGCGCAGTATTTT.

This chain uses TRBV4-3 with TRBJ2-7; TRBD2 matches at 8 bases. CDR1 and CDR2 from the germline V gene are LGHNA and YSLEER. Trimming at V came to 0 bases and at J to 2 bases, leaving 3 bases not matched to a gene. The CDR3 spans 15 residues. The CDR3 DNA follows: TGCGCCAGCAGCCAAGATGAAGCGGGGGCCTACGAGCAGTACTTC. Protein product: CASSQDEAGAYEQYF.

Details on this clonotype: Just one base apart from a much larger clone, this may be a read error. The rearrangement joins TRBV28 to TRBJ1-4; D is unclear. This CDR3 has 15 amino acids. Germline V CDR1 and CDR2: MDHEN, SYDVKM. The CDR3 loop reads CTSSFNMKGNEKLFF. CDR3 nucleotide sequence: TGTACCAGCAGTTTTAATATGAAGGGAAATGAAAAACTGTTTTTT.

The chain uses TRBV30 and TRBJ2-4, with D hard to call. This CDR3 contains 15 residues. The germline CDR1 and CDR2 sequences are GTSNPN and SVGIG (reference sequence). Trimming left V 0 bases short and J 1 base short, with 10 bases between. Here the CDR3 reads CAWSVSIGAKNIQYF. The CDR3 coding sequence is TGTGCCTGGAGTGTGTCCATCGGGGCCAAAAACATTCAGTACTTC.

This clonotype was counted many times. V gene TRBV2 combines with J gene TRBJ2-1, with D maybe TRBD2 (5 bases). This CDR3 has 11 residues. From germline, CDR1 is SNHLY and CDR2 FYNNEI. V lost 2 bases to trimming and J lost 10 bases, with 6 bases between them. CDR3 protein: CASSEWREQFF. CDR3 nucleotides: TGTGCCAGCAGTGAATGGAGGGAGCAGTTCTTC.

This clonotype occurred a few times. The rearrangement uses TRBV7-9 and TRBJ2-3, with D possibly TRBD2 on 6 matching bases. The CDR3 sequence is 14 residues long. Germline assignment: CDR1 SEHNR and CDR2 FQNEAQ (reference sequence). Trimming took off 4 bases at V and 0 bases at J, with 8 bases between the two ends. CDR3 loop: CASSYGRSTDTQYF. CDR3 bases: TGTGCCAGCAGCTACGGGAGAAGCACAGATACGCAGTATTTT.

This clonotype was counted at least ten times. CDR3 DNA: TGTGCCAGCAGTGAAACAGGGGCGAAGACCCAGTACTTC. It yields the protein CASSETGAKTQYF. J is TRBJ2-5 and V is TRBV28; 7 nucleotides match TRBD1. The CDR3 spans 13 residues. Germline-derived CDR1 and CDR2 are MDHEN and SYDVKM. V trimming: 5 bases; J trimming: 6 bases; junction bases outside the gene matches: 6. The whole variable domain, filled in from reference TRBV28 and TRBJ2-5, reads DVKVTQSSRYLVKRTGEKVFLECVQDMDHENMFWYRQDPGLGLRLIYFSYDVKMKEKGDIPEGYSVSREKKERFSLILESASTNQTSMYLCASSETGAKTQYFGPGTRLLVL.